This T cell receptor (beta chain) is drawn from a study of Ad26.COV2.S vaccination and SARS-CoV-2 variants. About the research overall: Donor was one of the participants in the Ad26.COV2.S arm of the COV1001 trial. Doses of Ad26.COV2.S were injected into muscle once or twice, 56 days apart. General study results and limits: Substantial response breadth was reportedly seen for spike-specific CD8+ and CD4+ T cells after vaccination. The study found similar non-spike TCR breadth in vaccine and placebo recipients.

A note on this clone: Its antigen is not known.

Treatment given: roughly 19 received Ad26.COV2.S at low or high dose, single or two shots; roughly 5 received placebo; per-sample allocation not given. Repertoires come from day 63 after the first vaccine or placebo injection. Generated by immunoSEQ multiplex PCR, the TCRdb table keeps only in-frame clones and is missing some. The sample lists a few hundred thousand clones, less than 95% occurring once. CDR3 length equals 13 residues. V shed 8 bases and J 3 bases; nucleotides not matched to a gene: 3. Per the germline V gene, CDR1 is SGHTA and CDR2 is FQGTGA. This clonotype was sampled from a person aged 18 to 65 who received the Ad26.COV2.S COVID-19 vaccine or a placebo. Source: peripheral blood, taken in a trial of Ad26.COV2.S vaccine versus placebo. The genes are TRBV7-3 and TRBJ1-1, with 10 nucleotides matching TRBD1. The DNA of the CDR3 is TGTGCCAGCGGGGACAGGGGCTACACTGAAGCTTTCTTT. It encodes CASGDRGYTEAFF.